The clone carrying this TCR beta chain came up a few times. The V and J ends lost 2 bases and 5 bases respectively, with 15 bases between them. CDR1 KGHDR and CDR2 SFDVKD come from the germline V gene. The CDR3 has 15 amino acids. The source of the sample is a study of blood T cell repertoires in COVID-19. Study-wide background: Sources were T cells, B-cell-depleted T cells, or PBMCs; the material itself was cDNA or gDNA.

Clones were sequenced by immunoSEQ multiplex PCR, and TCRdb holds only the in-frame ones, with some missing. Here the sample spans around 100,000 clones, less than 85% being singletons. Enrolled during active infection, Seattle patients were then followed longitudinally. The clonotype comes from a man between 65 and 79 years old with COVID-19, enrolled during active disease. The sequencing input was peripheral blood. The chain has TRBV24-1 and TRBJ2-7; D may be TRBD1 (7 bases). CDR3 in amino acids: CATSDSAGGHNEQYF. DNA of the CDR3: TGTGCCACCAGTGATTCGGCAGGGGGGCACAACGAGCAGTACTTC.